The 20 T cell receptor beta chains below come from one sample, sequenced in a study of T cells in Graves' hyperthyroidism and ophthalmopathy. From RNA transcripts, TCR beta CDR3 regions were amplified. HTBI primers were employed in a first-round RT-PCR of the TCR CDR3. A single record per CDR3 protein comes from TCRdb applying MiXCR to the multiplex PCR reads. The repertoire holds 380,000 or so distinct CDR3 sequences, about 13% seen once, with 20% to 25% in the top ten. Sample: blood. These receptors originate from a man younger than 40 with Graves' hyperthyroidism that later progressed to Graves' ophthalmopathy.

This clonotype was seen ten or more times. The genes are TRBV12-3 or TRBV12-4 and TRBJ2-3; D is unresolved. Deletions cut 3 bases from V and 4 bases from J, with 11 bases between. This CDR3 is 14 amino acids long. The CDR3 protein is CASSFTLGPDTQYF. The CDR3 DNA reads TGTGCCAGCAGTTTCACCTTAGGCCCAGATACGCAGTATTTT.

This clonotype was seen many times. The V gene is TRBV3-1, the J gene TRBJ1-2, with TRBD1 as a possible D gene (5 bases). Germline CDR1 and CDR2: LGHDT and YNNKEL (reference sequence). This CDR3 is 14 amino acids long. Trimming shortened V by 5 bases and J by 1 base, and 11 bases separated the two germline ends. The DNA for the CDR3 is TGTGCCAGCAGCGTGGGACCCCGTAACTATGGCTACACCTTC. This codes for CASSVGPRNYGYTF.

This chain links TRBV5-1 with TRBJ2-3; D call uncertain. The CDR3 is 14 residues long. V was clipped by 4 bases and J by 0 bases, with 9 bases between them. Germline CDR1 is SGHRS and CDR2 is YFSETQ. The CDR3 DNA reads TGCGCCAGCAGCCCTAGGCATAGCACAGATACGCAGTATTTT. The encoded protein is CASSPRHSTDTQYF.

This clonotype was counted between two and nine times. V and J are TRBV20-1 and TRBJ2-1; D gene unclear. The V gene lost 7 bases and the J gene lost 1 base, with 5 bases spanning the gap. The CDR3 loop spans 11 amino acids. CDR1 is DFQATT, CDR2 SNEGSKA, per germline (reference sequence). The CDR3 sequence is CSVESYNEQFF. The DNA for the CDR3 is TGCAGTGTGGAATCCTACAATGAGCAGTTCTTC.

This clonotype has at least ten counts. The gene calls are TRBV15 and TRBJ2-1; 7 nucleotides align to TRBD1. The junction had 15 bases not matched to a gene; V was cut back by 3 bases and J by 1 base. Germline assignment: CDR1 LNHNV and CDR2 YYDKDF (reference sequence). There are 19 residues in the CDR3. CDR3 coding DNA: TGTGCCACCAGCAGGAGGGGGCTTTTGCTAGTCCCATCCTACAATGAGCAGTTCTTC. It encodes CATSRRGLLLVPSYNEQFF. Complete variable domain (other parts from reference TRBV15 and TRBJ2-1): DAMVIQNPRYQVTQFGKPVTLSCSQTLNHNVMYWYQQKSSQAPKLLFHYYDKDFNNEADTPDNFQSRRPNTSFCFLDIRSPGLGDTAMYLCATSRRGLLLVPSYNEQFFGPGTRLTVL.

This clonotype was picked up many times. The chain links TRBV28 to TRBJ1-1; D gene unclear. The CDR3 has 13 amino acids. Germline lookup yields CDR1 MDHEN and CDR2 SYDVKM. The V and J ends lost 2 bases and 1 base respectively, with 5 bases between them. CDR3 sequence: CASSLPRNTEAFF. The CDR3 DNA follows: TGTGCCAGCAGTTTACCGAGGAACACTGAAGCTTTCTTT.

This clonotype has a count of ten or more. The genes are TRBV11-1 and TRBJ1-2, with D unresolved. The germline gives CDR1 SGHAT, CDR2 FQDESV (reference sequence). The CDR3 length is 14 residues. The ends were cut back, 2 bases at V and 3 bases at J, with 10 bases in the middle. The CDR3, as DNA: TGTGCCAGCAGCTTAAGAGGGTACGACTATGGCTACACCTTC. Translation: CASSLRGYDYGYTF.

The sample holds many counts of this clonotype. The gene calls are TRBV11-1 and TRBJ2-3; 7 bases are a match to TRBD2. The CDR3 length is 14 residues. Trimming took 4 bases from V and 2 from J; bases not matched to a gene: 3. Germline CDR1 reads SGHAT; CDR2 reads FQDESV (reference sequence). The chain's CDR3 is CASSSRLATDTQYF. For the CDR3, the DNA is TGTGCCAGCAGCTCGAGACTAGCCACAGATACGCAGTATTTT.

This chain joins TRBV14 and TRBJ1-1; possible D gene TRBD1, 5 bases. CDR1 and CDR2 from the germline V gene are SGHDN and FVKESK. V was trimmed by 6 bases and J by 10 bases, leaving 18 bases between them. CDR3 size: 13 residues. The CDR3 is CASSPKGDSGAFF. For the CDR3, the DNA is TGTGCCAGCAGTCCAAAAGGGGATTCGGGAGCTTTCTTT.

This clonotype was found many times. The chain couples TRBV2 to TRBJ1-2; D is uncertain. CDR1 is SNHLY and CDR2 is FYNNEI in the germline V gene. The CDR3 contains 14 residues. The V end was cut by 7 bases, the J end by 0 bases, with 12 bases between. CDR3 nucleotides: TGTGCCAGCATCAAGGGAATGACTAACTATGGCTACACCTTC. The encoded protein is CASIKGMTNYGYTF.

The table lists this clonotype with many counts. The V and J genes are TRBV5-1 and TRBJ2-1, with 8 bases that match TRBD2. The V gene's germline CDR1 is SGHRS and CDR2 YFSETQ. The junction had 6 bases not matched to a gene; V was cut back by 0 bases and J by 7 bases. The CDR3 contains 15 residues. The CDR3 DNA is TGCGCCAGCAGCTTGGGGGGGTCTAGCGGGAATGAGCAGTTCTTC. Translation: CASSLGGSSGNEQFF.

This clonotype was observed many times. The chain carries TRBV12-3 or TRBV12-4 and TRBJ2-1, with D possibly being TRBD1 (7 bases). The CDR3 has 12 amino acids. Trimming cost V 4 bases and J 8 bases, with 9 bases left between them. The CDR3 loop is CASSSRGDEQFF. CDR3 coding DNA: TGTGCCAGCAGTTCCAGGGGGGATGAGCAGTTCTTC.

V and J are TRBV20-1 and TRBJ2-5; D perhaps matches TRBD1 (6 bases). Trimming left V 1 base short and J 5 bases short, with 14 bases between. The CDR3 covers 14 residues. Germline CDR1 DFQATT, CDR2 SNEGSKA (reference sequence). The CDR3 DNA is TGCAGTGCTAGAGCAAACAGGGTTCAGGAGACCCAGTACTTC. Residues: CSARANRVQETQYF.

The rearrangement links TRBV30 to TRBJ2-7; D gene ambiguous. This CDR3 has 12 residues. The V and J ends lost 0 bases and 7 bases respectively, with 10 bases between them. CDR1 GTSNPN and CDR2 SVGIG come from the germline V gene (reference sequence). CDR3 sequence: CAWSVHGREQYF. For the CDR3, the DNA is TGTGCCTGGAGTGTACACGGTAGGGAGCAGTACTTC.

This clonotype has at least ten counts. The junction shows a germline mismatch at one end, possibly a read error. CDR3 coding DNA: TGTGCCAGCAGTTTAGGAAGTCCCGTTGACACTGAAGCTTTCTTT. Translating gives CASSLGSPVDTEAFF. The rearrangement links TRBV7-9 to TRBJ1-1; D call uncertain. The germline V gene has CDR1 SEHNR and CDR2 FQNEAQ (reference sequence). The CDR3 spans 15 residues.

This clonotype was counted a few times. This rearrangement joins TRBV3-1 to TRBJ1-3; D is uncertain. The CDR3 consists of 14 residues. From germline, CDR1 is LGHDT and CDR2 YNNKEL (reference sequence). V was shortened by 2 bases and J by 2 bases, with 7 bases between the two germline ends. In DNA, the CDR3 is TGTGCCAGCAGCCAATTCGCCGCTGGAAACACCATATATTTT. It codes for CASSQFAAGNTIYF.

This clonotype was picked up many times. The rearrangement uses TRBV12-5 and TRBJ1-4; 8 bases match TRBD1. The CDR3 runs 16 residues. The ends lost 0 bases at V and 5 bases at J; junction bases unmatched: 5. The V gene's germline CDR1 is LGHNT and CDR2 FRNRAP. The CDR3 loop is CASGLVQGGRNEKLFF. CDR3 DNA: TGTGCTAGTGGTTTGGTACAGGGGGGGCGGAATGAAAAACTGTTTTTT.

This chain joins TRBV3-1 and TRBJ2-7; D gene ambiguous. The V end lost 0 bases, the J end lost 7 bases, and 7 bases lay between the germline ends. There are 12 residues in the CDR3. Germline V lookup: CDR1 LGHDT, CDR2 YNNKEL (reference sequence). This CDR3 is CASSQEGWEQYF. CDR3 nucleotides: TGTGCCAGCAGCCAAGAAGGGTGGGAGCAGTACTTC.

This clonotype came up many times. The V call is TRBV5-1, the J call TRBJ1-4; 7 nucleotides line up with TRBD1. Germline CDR1 is SGHRS and CDR2 is YFSETQ. Trimming took 4 bases from V and 8 from J; bases not matched to a gene: 11. There are 15 residues in the CDR3. The CDR3 DNA is TGCGCCAGCAGCAACTTACAGGGGAGAGGAGAAAAACTGTTTTTT. As protein: CASSNLQGRGEKLFF.

The CDR3 sequence: CASGNDRGRSYEQYF. CDR3 DNA sequence: TGTGCCAGCGGGAACGACAGGGGCCGATCCTACGAGCAGTACTTC. The V call is TRBV2, the J call TRBJ2-7, with 8 bases fitting TRBD1. Trimming cost V 8 bases and J 1 base; bases outside gene matches: 10. The CDR3 totals 15 residues. Germline-derived CDR1 and CDR2 are SNHLY and FYNNEI.